This T cell receptor beta chain was recorded in a study of blood T cells in healthy people across ages (dated by TCRdb to between 2015 and 2017). With regard to the full study: In model experiments, template switching captured about one uniquely barcoded TCR beta cDNA molecule for every two T cells. For two donors (one aged 18 to 30 and one aged 80 or older), the study analyzed two additional independent replicas of 1 million unique cDNA reads from the same blood draw. Four age groups were formed from the donors: young (average roughly 15 years), middle-aged (roughly 38), aged (around 62) and long-lived (more than 75). To avoid experimental bias, donors of different ages were spread randomly across the sequencing lanes. Age-related changes in TCR beta repertoire diversity were measured in the study by deep sequencing normalized with unique cDNA molecular identifiers.

The library was prepared using 5' RACE. Sequenced on an Illumina HiSeq 2500. The second PCR ran for roughly 7 to 11 cycles and used a J-beta primer mix along with a sample-barcoded 5' primer. Each TCR beta cDNA molecule received a unique molecular identifier from a template-switch 5' adaptor carrying 12 random nucleotides. At least 3 million CDR3-containing paired-end reads were obtained from each sample. The Mint cDNA synthesis kit, primed by a TRBC-specific oligonucleotide, was used to synthesize first-strand cDNA from all RNA. Following uracil-DNA glycosylase treatment, all cDNA underwent a first 18-cycle PCR with the universal primers M1SS and BC2_uni_R. The study's processing was this. Each sample was normalized by randomly selecting 1 million high-quality reads, each carrying a distinct molecular identifier. Reads with shared molecular identifiers were discarded instead of being binned into consensus sequences. MiTCR, run with a Q25 quality threshold and the strictest error-elimination algorithm, handled CDR3 identification, clonotype clustering and error correction. A nonparametric unseen species model with Euler transformation was used to estimate a lower bound on total TCR beta diversity. TCRdb handled the public reads itself, with Q25 trimming in fastp and clone calling in MiXCR, and kept productive beta chains. Here each entry gathers all rows of one CDR3 protein and keeps the most common genes and DNA. The V and J calls here are based on TCRdb, not the publication. For this sample there are fewer than 1.5 million distinct CDR3 sequences; around 42% appear just once. The ten largest make up 7.9% of the sample.

Results and caveats for the whole study, not just this receptor: Donor CMV infection status was unknown, potentially confounding age-related changes in expanded clonotypes. Compared with the aged group, the long-lived group had more naive CD4+ T cells, fewer expanded clones and increased TCR diversity, a pattern suggesting age selection. As age increased, observed TCR beta diversity per million T cells dropped in a roughly linear way, and a significant reduction was already evident by age 40. The percentage of naive T cells measured by flow cytometry correlated strongly with observed TCR beta diversity. Estimates of total diversity based on one million sequenced T cells were considered lower bounds and underestimates. Bulk unsorted PBMC profiling prevented conclusive comparison of naive and antigen-experienced compartments.

The donors were a few dozen Caucasian individuals from Russia, aged roughly 6 to 90 years, who were systemically healthy. About 10 milliliters of peripheral blood were collected from each donor into EDTA-treated Vacutainer tubes. Ficoll-Paque density-gradient centrifugation was used to isolate PBMCs, with at least 6.5 million per sample. Total RNA was extracted from PBMCs with Trizol reagent, with at least 5.5 micrograms obtained per sample. For every donor, an aliquot of PBMCs went through flow cytometry to measure the percentages of naive CD45RAhigh/CD27high T cells. From cysteine to phenylalanine, the CDR3 is 14 amino acids long. Just the 42-base CDR3 DNA is kept, in frame starting at base 1. For this chain, trimming is 5 bases at the V end and 3 bases at the J end, and the number of junction bases without a gene match is 7. CDR1 MNHEY and CDR2 SMNVEV were looked up in the germline V gene (reference sequence).

As for this clonotype: Its antigen target is currently unknown. Nothing much larger sits one base from this clone, and base qualities are not available.

The rearranged chain carries TRBV27 and TRBJ2-7; TRBD2 matches 7 bases in the middle. The source of this sequence is a woman aged 18-29 years in good health. The sequenced sample consisted of blood. The CDR3 region reads CASSITPGGYEQYF. The DNA sequence is given as TGTGCCAGCAGTATAACTCCGGGGGGCTACGAGCAGTACTTC.